Below are 11 T cell receptor beta chains sequenced from a single sample in a study of low-dose radiotherapy and immunotherapy resistance in tumors. Covering alpha and beta chains, TRAV- and TRBV-specific primers were used for the first-strand cDNA. Using a constant-region primer together with a V-primer adapter, TCRs were subjected to around 20 PCR cycles of amplification. MiXCR, run by TCRdb on the reads, gives a single entry per CDR3 protein. Here the sample spans 65,000 to 100,000 distinct CDR3 sequences, 18% being singletons. Time point given: before trial treatment. The starting material was PBMCs, obtained before treatment. The receptors were sampled from a male donor with prostate cancer.

In this sample, this clonotype turned up once. Since a far larger clone is one base different, this is likely a read error. The chain's CDR3 is CASTSPSQGYNEQYF. The CDR3, as DNA: TGTGCCAGCACATCGCCCTCTCAGGGATACAATGAGCAGTACTTC. This chain links TRBV12-3 or TRBV12-4 with TRBJ2-4; tentative D call: TRBD1 (5 bases). This CDR3 comprises 15 residues. Trimming took 7 bases from V and 13 from J, leaving 26 bases between them.

This clonotype was observed at least ten times. This chain uses TRBV10-1 with TRBJ2-7; 12 nucleotides match TRBD1. The length of the CDR3 is 13 residues. The V gene end was trimmed by 8 bases and the J gene end by 6 bases; junction bases not matched to a gene: 5. Germline V gene lookup returns CDR1 WNHNN and CDR2 SYGVQD (reference sequence). This CDR3 reads CASSRDRGLEQYF. CDR3 DNA sequence: TGCGCCAGCTCCCGGGACAGGGGGCTCGAGCAGTACTTC.

This clonotype was seen many times. This rearrangement joins TRBV20-1 to TRBJ2-3, with a weak D call TRBD2 (6 bases). The germline CDR1 and CDR2 sequences are DFQATT and SNEGSKA (reference sequence). Deletions cut 5 bases from V and 0 bases from J, with 12 bases between. CDR3 size: 14 residues. CDR3 DNA sequence: TGCAGTGCTCCCGGGGCGGGGAGCACAGATACGCAGTATTTT. This codes for CSAPGAGSTDTQYF.

This chain joins TRBV7-9 and TRBJ2-7; D possibly uses TRBD1 or TRBD2 (5 bases each). Per the germline V gene, CDR1 is SEHNR and CDR2 is FQNEAQ (reference sequence). The CDR3 runs to 13 residues. V lost 5 bases and J 3 bases, leaving 11 bases between the germline ends. The CDR3 reads CASSRDRYYEQYF. DNA of the CDR3: TGTGCCAGCAGCAGGGACCGTTACTACGAGCAGTACTTC.

This clonotype was found many times. The V call is TRBV12-3 or TRBV12-4, the J call TRBJ1-6; D remains ambiguous. Trimming shortened V by 10 bases and J by 7 bases, and 14 bases separated the two germline ends. CDR3 length: 13 residues. The CDR3: CATDGSRNSPLHF. The CDR3 coding sequence is TGTGCCACCGACGGATCACGGAATTCACCCCTCCACTTT.

This clonotype occurred many times. The chain joins TRBV5-1 to TRBJ2-2; the D is unclear. The CDR3 spans 14 residues. CDR1 is SGHRS, CDR2 YFSETQ, per germline. The V end lost 0 bases, the J end lost 5 bases, and 8 bases lay between the germline ends. The CDR3 nucleotides are TGCGCCAGCAGCTTGGGACTTCAGACCGGGGAGCTGTTTTTT. Translating gives CASSLGLQTGELFF.

Points on this clonotype: A read error is likely here: a far larger clone is one base away. V and J are TRBV5-3 and TRBJ2-1, with 8 positions matching TRBD2. TRBV5-3 is marked as an open reading frame, function uncertain. The CDR3 length is 13 residues. Trimming removed 8 bases from V and 6 bases from J; junction bases left unmatched: 7. CDR3 sequence (DNA): TGTGCCAGCAGCCGGGGGGGATCCAATGAGCAGTTCTTC. Translated: CASSRGGSNEQFF.

This clonotype was seen repeatedly, ten times or more. V gene TRBV3-1 combines with J gene TRBJ2-1; 7 bases are a match to TRBD1. The CDR3 has 15 residues. Germline V CDR1 and CDR2: LGHDT, YNNKEL (reference sequence). Trimming cost V 4 bases and J 7 bases; bases outside gene matches: 10. CDR3: CASSPQGDSRNEQFF. The CDR3 coding sequence is TGTGCCAGCAGCCCCCAAGGGGACAGTAGAAATGAGCAGTTCTTC.

In the case of this clonotype: At one of its ends the junction is not consistent with the germline gene, which may arise from a read error. The gene calls are TRBV5-1 and TRBJ2-7, with D uncertain. Germline lookup yields CDR1 SGHRS and CDR2 YFSETQ. CDR3 length: 14 residues. The CDR3 protein is CASSLSQVEKKEYF. CDR3 DNA sequence: TGCGCTAGCAGCTTGTCTCAGGTGGAAAAGAAGGAGTACTTC.

This clonotype was seen many times. This chain uses TRBV11-2 with TRBJ2-5; tentative D call: TRBD2 (7 bases). Germline loops: CDR1 SGHAT, CDR2 FQNNGV. Trimming took off 5 bases at V and 1 base at J, with 17 bases between the two ends. The CDR3 consists of 16 residues. CDR3 loop: CASSLVPGGSQETQYF. CDR3 nucleotide sequence: TGTGCCAGCAGCCTCGTTCCGGGGGGCTCCCAAGAGACCCAGTACTTC.

The rearrangement joins TRBV7-3 to TRBJ2-2; tentatively, D is TRBD2 (5 bases). CDR3 size: 16 residues. Germline V gene sequence: CDR1 SGHTA, CDR2 FQGTGA. Trimming stripped 5 bases from V and 7 bases from J, with 20 bases between. This chain's CDR3 is CASSGSLEAGIGELFF. The CDR3, as DNA: TGTGCCAGCAGCGGCTCCCTGGAGGCCGGGATCGGGGAGCTGTTTTTT.